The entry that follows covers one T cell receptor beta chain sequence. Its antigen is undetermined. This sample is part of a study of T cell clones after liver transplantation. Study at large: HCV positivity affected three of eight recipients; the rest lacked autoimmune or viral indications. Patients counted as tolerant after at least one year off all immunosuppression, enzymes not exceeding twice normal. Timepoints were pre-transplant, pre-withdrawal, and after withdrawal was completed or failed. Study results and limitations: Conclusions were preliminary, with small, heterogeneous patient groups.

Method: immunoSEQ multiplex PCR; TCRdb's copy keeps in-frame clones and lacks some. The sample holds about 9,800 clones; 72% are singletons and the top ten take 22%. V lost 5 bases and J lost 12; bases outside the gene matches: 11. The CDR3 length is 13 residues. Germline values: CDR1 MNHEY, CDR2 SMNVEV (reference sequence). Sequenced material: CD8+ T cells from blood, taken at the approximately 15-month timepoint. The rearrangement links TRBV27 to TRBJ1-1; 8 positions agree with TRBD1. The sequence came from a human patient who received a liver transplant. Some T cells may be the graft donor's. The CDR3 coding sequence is TGTGCCAGCAGTATCAGCGGACAGGGAAGTCCTTTCTTT. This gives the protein CASSISGQGSPFF.